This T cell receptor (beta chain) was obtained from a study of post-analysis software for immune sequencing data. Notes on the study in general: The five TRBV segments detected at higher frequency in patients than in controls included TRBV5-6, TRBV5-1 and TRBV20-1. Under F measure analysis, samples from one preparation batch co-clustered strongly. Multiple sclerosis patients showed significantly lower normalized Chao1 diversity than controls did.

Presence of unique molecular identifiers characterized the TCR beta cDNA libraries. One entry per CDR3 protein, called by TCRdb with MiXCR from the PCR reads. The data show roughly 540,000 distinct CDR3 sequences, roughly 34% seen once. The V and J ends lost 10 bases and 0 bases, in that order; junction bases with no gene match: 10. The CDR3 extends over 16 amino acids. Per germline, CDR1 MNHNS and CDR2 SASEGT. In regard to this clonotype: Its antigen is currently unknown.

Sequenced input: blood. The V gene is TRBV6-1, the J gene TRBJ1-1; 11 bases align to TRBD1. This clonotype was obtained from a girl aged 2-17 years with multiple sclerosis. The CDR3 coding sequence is TGTGCCACTGAACCGGGACAGGGGGGATTGAACACTGAAGCTTTCTTT. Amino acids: CATEPGQGGLNTEAFF.